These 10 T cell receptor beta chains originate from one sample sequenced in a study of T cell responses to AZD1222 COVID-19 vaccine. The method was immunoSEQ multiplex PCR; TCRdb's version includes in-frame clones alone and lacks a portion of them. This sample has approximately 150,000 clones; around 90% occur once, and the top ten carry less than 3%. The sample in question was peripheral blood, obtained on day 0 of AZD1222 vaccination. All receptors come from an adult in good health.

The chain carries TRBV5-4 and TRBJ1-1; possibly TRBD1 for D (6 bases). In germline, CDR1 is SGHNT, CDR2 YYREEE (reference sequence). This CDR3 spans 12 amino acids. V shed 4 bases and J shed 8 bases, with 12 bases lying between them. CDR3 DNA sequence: TGTGCCAGCAGCGCCTTACAGGGAGAAGCTTTCTTT. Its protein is CASSALQGEAFF.

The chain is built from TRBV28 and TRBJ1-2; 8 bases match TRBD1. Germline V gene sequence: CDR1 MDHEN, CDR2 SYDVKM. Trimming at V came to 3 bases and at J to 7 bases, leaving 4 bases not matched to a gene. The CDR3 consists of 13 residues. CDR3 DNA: TGTGCCAGCAGTTTGAGGACAGGGTTTGGCTACACCTTC. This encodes CASSLRTGFGYTF.

CDR3: CASRLSGAANTEAFF. The CDR3 DNA is TGTGCCAGCAGATTGTCAGGGGCGGCGAACACTGAAGCTTTCTTT. The chain carries TRBV28 and TRBJ1-1; D might be TRBD1 (6 bases). The CDR3 contains 15 residues. The V gene lost 6 bases and the J gene lost 1 base, with 15 bases spanning the gap. CDR1 and CDR2 (germline): MDHEN, SYDVKM.

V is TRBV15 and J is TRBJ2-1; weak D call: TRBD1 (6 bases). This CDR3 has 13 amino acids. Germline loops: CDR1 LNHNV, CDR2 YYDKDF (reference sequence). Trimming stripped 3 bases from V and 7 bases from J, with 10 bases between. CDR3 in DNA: TGTGCCACCAGCAGGGCCGACAGGAATGAGCAGTTCTTC. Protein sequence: CATSRADRNEQFF.

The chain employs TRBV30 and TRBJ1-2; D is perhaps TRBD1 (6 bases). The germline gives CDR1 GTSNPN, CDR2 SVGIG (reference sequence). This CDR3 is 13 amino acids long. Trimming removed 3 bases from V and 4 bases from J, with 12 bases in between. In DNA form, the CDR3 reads TGTGCCTGGAGCCCCCAGGGGCCCTATGGCTACACCTTC. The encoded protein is CAWSPQGPYGYTF.

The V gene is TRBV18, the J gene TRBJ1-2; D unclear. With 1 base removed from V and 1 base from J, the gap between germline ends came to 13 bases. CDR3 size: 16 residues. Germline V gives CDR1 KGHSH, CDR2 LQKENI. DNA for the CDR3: TGTGCCAGCTCACCACAGTGGGCCGGTATTAACTATGGCTACACCTTC. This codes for CASSPQWAGINYGYTF.

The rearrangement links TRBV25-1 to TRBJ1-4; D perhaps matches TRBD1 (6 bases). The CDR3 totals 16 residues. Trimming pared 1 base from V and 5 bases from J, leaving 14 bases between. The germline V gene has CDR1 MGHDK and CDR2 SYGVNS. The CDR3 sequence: CASSESGTWRNEKLFF. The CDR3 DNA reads TGTGCCAGCAGTGAATCGGGGACATGGAGGAATGAAAAACTGTTTTTT.

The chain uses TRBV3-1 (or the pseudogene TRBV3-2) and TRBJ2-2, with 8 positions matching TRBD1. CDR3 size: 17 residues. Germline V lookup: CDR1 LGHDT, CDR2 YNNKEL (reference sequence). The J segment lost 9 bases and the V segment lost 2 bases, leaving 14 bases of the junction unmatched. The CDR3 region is CASSQSLDREDFWELFF. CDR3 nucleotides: TGTGCCAGCAGCCAATCCCTGGACAGGGAGGATTTTTGGGAGCTGTTTTTT.

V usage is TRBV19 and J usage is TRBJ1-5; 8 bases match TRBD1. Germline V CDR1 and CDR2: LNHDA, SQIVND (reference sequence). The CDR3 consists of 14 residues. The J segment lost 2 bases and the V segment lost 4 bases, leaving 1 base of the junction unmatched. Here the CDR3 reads CASSTTGGNQPQHF. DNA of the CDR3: TGTGCCAGTAGTACGACAGGGGGCAATCAGCCCCAGCATTTT.

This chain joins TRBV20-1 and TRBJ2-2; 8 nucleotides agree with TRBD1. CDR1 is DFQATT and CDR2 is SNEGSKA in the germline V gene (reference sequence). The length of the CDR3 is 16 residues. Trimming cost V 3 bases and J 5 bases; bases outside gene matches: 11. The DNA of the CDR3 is TGCAGTGCTAGTGGGTTTACAGGGGGGCGGACCGGGGAGCTGTTTTTT. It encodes CSASGFTGGRTGELFF.